This is a list of T cell receptor beta chains from one sample in a study of CD4 T cell repertoires in COVID-19. The repertoire was sequenced with immunoSEQ multiplex PCR; TCRdb's copy has only in-frame clones and lacks some. The sample consists of 60,000 to 90,000 clones, 83% of them appearing once. The input for sequencing was CD4+ T cells from peripheral blood, taken after recovery from COVID-19. These receptors all come from a human donor who had COVID-19. Each CDR3 is given with its conserved first and last residue. Each record gives: V gene, D gene, clone size, J gene, CDR3 DNA, CDR3 protein. A D gene is named only where the DNA matches it firmly. Clone size, where shown, is once, few, many, or a class for clones that have expanded.

>TRBV5-1|NA|NA|TRBJ2-3
TGCGCCAGCATGTCTATCGGCGCCACAGATACGCAGTATTTT
CASMSIGATDTQYF
>TRBV27|TRBD1|NA|TRBJ1-2
TGTGCCAGCAGCAAAATTCCCGGGACAGGGGGCTATGGCTACACCTTC
CASSKIPGTGGYGYTF
>TRBV19|TRBD1|NA|TRBJ2-4
TGTGCCAGTAGTACAGGGGGCGGCAGAAACATTCAGTACTTC
CASSTGGGRNIQYF
>TRBV15|NA|NA|TRBJ2-7
TGTGCCACCAGCCGCACGGGGGCAGAGGCCTACGAGCAGTACTTC
CATSRTGAEAYEQYF
>TRBV28|TRBD1|NA|TRBJ1-5
TGTGCCAGCAAGGGGGCTGGCAATCAGCCCCAGCATTTT
CASKGAGNQPQHF
>TRBV6-1|TRBD2|once|TRBJ2-3
TGTGCCAGCAGGGAACGGGGCGGGAGGGCCACAGATACGCAGTATTTT
CASRERGGRATDTQYF
>TRBV2|NA|NA|TRBJ1-2
TGTGCCAGCAGACCCGACCTAGCCATGGAAGGTGGCTACACCTTC
CASRPDLAMEGGYTF
>TRBV7-9|TRBD1|NA|TRBJ2-3
TGTGCCAGCAGCTATCCTCGACAGGGTACGGCGCAGTATTTT
CASSYPRQGTAQYF
>TRBV18|NA|once|TRBJ2-1
TGTGCCAGCTCACCACCAAACTCCTACAATGAGCAGTTCTTC
CASSPPNSYNEQFF
>TRBV10-3|TRBD1|NA|TRBJ1-2
TGTGCCATCAGCGAACAGGGGGACTATGGCTACACCTTC
CAISEQGDYGYTF
>TRBV10-3|NA|NA|TRBJ2-5
TGTGCCTCACGCCAGGGGAATGAAGAGACCCAGTACTTC
CASRQGNEETQYF
>TRBV29-1|NA|once|TRBJ1-2
TGCAGCCTTTCAGGGGTGGATGGCTACACCTTC
CSLSGVDGYTF
>TRBV4-1|NA|NA|TRBJ2-4
TGCGCCAGCAGCCCGGGAACAGTAGCCAAAAACATTCAGTACTTC
CASSPGTVAKNIQYF
>TRBV6-5|TRBD1|NA|TRBJ1-1
TGTGCCAGCAGTCAACTAACAGGGGGAGCAAATTTCTTT
CASSQLTGGANFF
>TRBV6-1|NA|NA|TRBJ2-3
TGTGCCAGCAGTGAAGGGTGGGCCACAGATACGCAGTATTTT
CASSEGWATDTQYF
>TRBV2|TRBD1|NA|TRBJ2-2
TGTGCCAGCAAGACAGGGGAGAACACCGGGGAGCTGTTTTTT
CASKTGENTGELFF
>TRBV2|TRBD1|NA|TRBJ1-5
TGTGCCAGCAGTGAAGCGCCATGGGACAGAAGGTATTTT
CASSEAPWDRRYF
>TRBV6-5|NA|once|TRBJ2-5
TGTGCCAGCAGTTTGGGAGAGACCCAGTACTTC
CASSLGETQYF
>TRBV4-1|NA|few|TRBJ2-4
TGCGCCAGCAGCGAATCCTCCCGGGCCAAAAACATTCAGTACTTC
CASSESSRAKNIQYF
>TRBV12-3/TRBV12-4|NA|NA|TRBJ1-2
TGTGCCAGCAGTTTAGGGAGTAGTGGCTACACCTTC
CASSLGSSGYTF
>TRBV5-6|NA|NA|TRBJ1-6
TGTGCCAGCAGCTTGTCTGGGACCGGTTCACCCCTCCACTTT
CASSLSGTGSPLHF
>TRBV7-8|NA|few|TRBJ2-4
TGTGCCAGCAGCTTAGGGCTCCTCTTAGCCAAAAACATTCAGTACTTC
CASSLGLLLAKNIQYF
>TRBV11-1|NA|NA|TRBJ2-3
TGTGCCAGCAGCTCCCGGGAAGGGGGAAGCACAGATACGCAGTATTTT
CASSSREGGSTDTQYF
>TRBV19|NA|once|TRBJ2-5
TGTGCCAGTAGTATAGCGTACCAAGAGACCCAGTACTTC
CASSIAYQETQYF
>TRBV7-2|TRBD2|few|TRBJ2-2
TGTGCCAGCAGCTTAGAGGGACTAGCGGCGAACACCGGGGAGCTGTTTTTT
CASSLEGLAANTGELFF
>TRBV5-4|TRBD2|NA|TRBJ2-3
TGTGCCAGCAGCTCGGGAGGGGGCACAGATACGCAGTATTTT
CASSSGGGTDTQYF
>TRBV5-1|TRBD1|NA|TRBJ2-2
TGCGCCAGCAACTTCCGGGACAGGGGGACCGGGGAGCTGTTTTTT
CASNFRDRGTGELFF
>TRBV19|TRBD1|NA|TRBJ1-5
TGTGCCAGTACCATGGGACAGGGGGCGAATCAGCCCCAGCATTTT
CASTMGQGANQPQHF
>TRBV10-3|TRBD1|NA|TRBJ1-1
TGTGCCATCAGATCCCGACAGGGGGACACTGAAGCTTTCTTT
CAIRSRQGDTEAFF
>TRBV28|NA|NA|TRBJ2-5
TGTGCCAGCAGGTCCCCTTGGGGGGAGACCCAGTACTTC
CASRSPWGETQYF
>TRBV2|NA|NA|TRBJ1-5
TGTGCCAGCACCCCGGGTAGCAATCAGCCCCAGCATTTT
CASTPGSNQPQHF
>TRBV11-2|NA|NA|TRBJ2-3
TGTGCCAGCAGCCAGACACTGGCGGGTGGTACAGATACGCAGTATTTT
CASSQTLAGGTDTQYF
>TRBV19|NA|NA|TRBJ2-5
TGTGCCAGTAGTGGAGCGCTTAAAGAGACCCAGTACTTC
CASSGALKETQYF
>TRBV20-1|TRBD2|NA|TRBJ2-3
TGCAGTGCTAGTCCCCCTAGCGGGAGTGGGGATACGCAGTATTTT
CSASPPSGSGDTQYF
>TRBV28|NA|NA|TRBJ1-2
TGTGCCAGCAGTTTATGGGGCGGAACCTATGGCTACACCTTC
CASSLWGGTYGYTF
>TRBV27|NA|NA|TRBJ2-1
TGTGCCAGCAGTTCCCCCCCCTACAATGAGCAGTTCTTC
CASSSPPYNEQFF
>TRBV6-6|NA|few|TRBJ2-7
TGTGCCAGCAGTTACGGGTTTATCCGGGCCCCCCACGAGCAGTACTTC
CASSYGFIRAPHEQYF
>TRBV10-3|TRBD1|once|TRBJ2-7
TGTGCCATCAGTGACCTAACAGGGGGGAGGAACGAGCAGTACTTC
CAISDLTGGRNEQYF
>TRBV27|NA|NA|TRBJ1-6
TGTGCCAGCAGTTTAGGCAATACTAATTCACCCCTCCACTTT
CASSLGNTNSPLHF
>TRBV12-3/TRBV12-4|TRBD1|NA|TRBJ1-2
TGTGCCAGCAGTATCACAGGGGTGGGCTACACCTTC
CASSITGVGYTF
>TRBV7-3|NA|NA|TRBJ2-5
TGTGCCAGCAGCTATCTGGGCGTGGAGACCCAGTACTTC
CASSYLGVETQYF
>TRBV2|NA|NA|TRBJ1-1
TGTGCCAGCAGTGTGGGACGGCACTCTGAAGCTTTCTTT
CASSVGRHSEAFF
>TRBV14|TRBD2|NA|TRBJ2-7
TGTGCCAGCAGCCCACTAGCGGGGAGAAACGAGCAGTACTTC
CASSPLAGRNEQYF
>TRBV19|TRBD1|NA|TRBJ1-4
TGTGCCAGTAGTATAGCACAGGGGCGATATGAAAAACTGTTTTTT
CASSIAQGRYEKLFF
>TRBV29-1|NA|NA|TRBJ2-2
TGCAGCGCTGGGGAACAGGCCGGGGAGCTGTTTTTT
CSAGEQAGELFF
>TRBV6-6|NA|NA|TRBJ2-7
TGTGCCAGCAGTTTAGGGAGGTCCTCCTACGAGCAGTACTTC
CASSLGRSSYEQYF